This T cell receptor (beta chain) was obtained from a study of cytomegalovirus exposure and HLA in healthy donors. Overall study findings and caveats: A later analysis, which compared TCR beta chains of equal frequency, found the HLA-associated ones more clonally expanded.

In the PCR, 60 Vbeta and 13 Jbeta primers were used. Clones were read by immunoSEQ multiplex PCR, and TCRdb kept only the in-frame ones, dropping some. There are about 150,000 clones in the sample; over 60% occur only once, and around 1.6% lies in the top ten. The V gene's germline CDR1 is LGHNA and CDR2 YSLEER. The CDR3 covers 16 residues. V lost 0 bases, J lost 9 bases, and 8 bases stayed unmatched. Points on this clone: No antigen is known for it.

V usage is TRBV4-3 and J usage is TRBJ2-1; 10 positions agree with TRBD2. The sample consisted of PBMCs. This sequence originates from a woman aged 18-35 years in good health and CMV-seronegative. CDR3 sequence reads: CASSQDEASGSFEQFF. The DNA of the CDR3 is TGCGCCAGCAGCCAAGATGAAGCTAGCGGGAGTTTTGAGCAGTTCTTC.